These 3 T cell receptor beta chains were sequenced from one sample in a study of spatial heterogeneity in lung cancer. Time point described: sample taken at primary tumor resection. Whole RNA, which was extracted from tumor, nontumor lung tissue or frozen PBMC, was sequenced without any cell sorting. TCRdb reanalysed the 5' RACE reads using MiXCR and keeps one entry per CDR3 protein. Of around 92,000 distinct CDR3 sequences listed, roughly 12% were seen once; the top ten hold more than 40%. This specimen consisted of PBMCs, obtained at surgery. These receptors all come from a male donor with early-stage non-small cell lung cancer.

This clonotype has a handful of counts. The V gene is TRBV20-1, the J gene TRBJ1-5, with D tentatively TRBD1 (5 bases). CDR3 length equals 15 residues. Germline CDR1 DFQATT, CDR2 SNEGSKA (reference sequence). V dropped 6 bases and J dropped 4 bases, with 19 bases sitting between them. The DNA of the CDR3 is TGCAGTGCAACTCAACCCGGGACGGTAAATCAGCCCCAGCATTTT. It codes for CSATQPGTVNQPQHF.

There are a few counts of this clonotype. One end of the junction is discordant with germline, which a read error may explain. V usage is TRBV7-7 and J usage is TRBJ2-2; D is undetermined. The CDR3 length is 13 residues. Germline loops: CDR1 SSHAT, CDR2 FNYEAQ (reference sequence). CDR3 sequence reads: CASSFGNTGELFF. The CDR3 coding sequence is TGTGCTAGCAGCTTTGGGAACACCGGGGAGCTGTTTTTT.

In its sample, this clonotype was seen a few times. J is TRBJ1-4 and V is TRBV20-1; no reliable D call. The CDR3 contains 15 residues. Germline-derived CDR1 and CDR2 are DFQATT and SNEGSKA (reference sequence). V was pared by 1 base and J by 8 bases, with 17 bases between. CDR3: CSARVGGELREKLFF. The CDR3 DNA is TGCAGTGCTAGAGTGGGTGGAGAACTACGGGAAAAACTGTTTTTT.